This T cell receptor beta chain was identified during a study of cytomegalovirus exposure and HLA in healthy donors. The J segment lost 3 bases and the V segment lost 5 bases, leaving 4 bases of the junction unmatched. The CDR3 contains 15 residues. CDR1 is LNHNV, CDR2 YYDKDF, per germline (reference sequence). Researchers ran the PCR with 60 Vbeta and 13 Jbeta primers. Authors' processing steps: Among the unique TCR beta chains that a later analysis counted, 80 million to 100 million in all, 10 million to 11 million were shared. Using immunoSEQ multiplex PCR, the repertoire was profiled, and TCRdb retains in-frame clones only, with some absent. V and J calls and clone size are copied from that table; D and trimming were computed from the DNA. The sample lists some 140,000 clones, about 80% occurring once. Regarding the study as a whole: Certain indistinguishable V segments, among them TRBV6-2 and TRBV6-3, were excluded. Accurate predictions that matched the HLA-A and HLA-B alleles of most subjects were reportedly made from TCR beta sequences.

Concerning this clone: Its antigen is currently unknown.

The sample consisted of PBMCs. This chain connects TRBV15 to TRBJ2-1, with 10 nucleotides matching TRBD1. This clonotype originated in a male donor in good health and CMV-seropositive. CDR3 DNA sequence: TGTGCCACCAGCTCCCGGACAGGGGGCTACAATGAGCAGTTCTTC. Protein product: CATSSRTGGYNEQFF.